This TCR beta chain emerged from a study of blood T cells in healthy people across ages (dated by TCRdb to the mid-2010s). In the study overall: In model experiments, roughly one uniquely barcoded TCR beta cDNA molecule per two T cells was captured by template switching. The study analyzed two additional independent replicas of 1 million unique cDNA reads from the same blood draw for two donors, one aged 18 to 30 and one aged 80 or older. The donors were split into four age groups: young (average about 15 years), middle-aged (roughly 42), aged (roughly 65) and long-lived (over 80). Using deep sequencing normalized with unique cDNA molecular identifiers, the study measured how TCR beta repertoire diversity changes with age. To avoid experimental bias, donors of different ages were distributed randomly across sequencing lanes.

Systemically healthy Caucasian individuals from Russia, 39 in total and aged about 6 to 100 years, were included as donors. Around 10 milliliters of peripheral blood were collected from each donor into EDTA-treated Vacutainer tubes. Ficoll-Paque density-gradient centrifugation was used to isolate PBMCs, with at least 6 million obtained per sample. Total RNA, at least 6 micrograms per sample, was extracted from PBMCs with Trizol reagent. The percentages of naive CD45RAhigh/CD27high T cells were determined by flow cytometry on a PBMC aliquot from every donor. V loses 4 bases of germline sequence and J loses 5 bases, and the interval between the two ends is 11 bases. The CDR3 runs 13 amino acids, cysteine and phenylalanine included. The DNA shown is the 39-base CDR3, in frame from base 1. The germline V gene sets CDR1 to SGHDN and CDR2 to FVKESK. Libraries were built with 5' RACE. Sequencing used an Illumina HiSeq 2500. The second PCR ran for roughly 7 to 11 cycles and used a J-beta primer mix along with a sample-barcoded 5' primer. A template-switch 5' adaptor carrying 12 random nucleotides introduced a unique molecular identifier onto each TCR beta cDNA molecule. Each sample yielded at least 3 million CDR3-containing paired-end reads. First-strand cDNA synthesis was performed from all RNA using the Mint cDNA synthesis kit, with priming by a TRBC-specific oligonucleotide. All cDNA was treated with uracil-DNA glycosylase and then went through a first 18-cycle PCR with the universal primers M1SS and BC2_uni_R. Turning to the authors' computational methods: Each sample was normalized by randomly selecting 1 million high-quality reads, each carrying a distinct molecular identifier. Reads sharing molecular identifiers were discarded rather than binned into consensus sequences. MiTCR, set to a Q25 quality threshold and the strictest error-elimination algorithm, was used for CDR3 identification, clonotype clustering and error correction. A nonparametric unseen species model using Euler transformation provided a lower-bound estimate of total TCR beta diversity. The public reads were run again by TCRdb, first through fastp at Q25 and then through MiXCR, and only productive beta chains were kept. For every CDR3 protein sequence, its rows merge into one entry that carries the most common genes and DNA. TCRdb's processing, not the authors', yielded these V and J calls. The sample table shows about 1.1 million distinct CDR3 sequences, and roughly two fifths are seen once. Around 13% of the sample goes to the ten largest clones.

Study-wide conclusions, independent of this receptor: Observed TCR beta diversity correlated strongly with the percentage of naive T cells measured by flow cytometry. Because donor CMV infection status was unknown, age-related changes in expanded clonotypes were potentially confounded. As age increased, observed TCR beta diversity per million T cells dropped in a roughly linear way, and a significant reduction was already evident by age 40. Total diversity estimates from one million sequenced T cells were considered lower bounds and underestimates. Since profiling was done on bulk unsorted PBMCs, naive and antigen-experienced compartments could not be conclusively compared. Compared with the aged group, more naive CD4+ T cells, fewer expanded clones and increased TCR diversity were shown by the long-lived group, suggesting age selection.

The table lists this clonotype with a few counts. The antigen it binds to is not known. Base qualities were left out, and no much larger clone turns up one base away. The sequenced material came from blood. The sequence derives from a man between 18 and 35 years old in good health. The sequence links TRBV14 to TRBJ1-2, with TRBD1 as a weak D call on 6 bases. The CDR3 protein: CASSLGTHYGYTF. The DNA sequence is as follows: TGTGCCAGCAGCCTCGGGACACATTATGGCTACACCTTC.